The rows below give T cell receptor beta chains drawn from one sample of a study of blood T cell repertoires in COVID-19. Profiled with immunoSEQ multiplex PCR; TCRdb holds only in-frame clones, not every one. The sample records approximately 350,000 clones, less than 90% being singletons. Source material: peripheral blood. These receptors all stem from a woman aged 55-70 years with COVID-19, enrolled during active disease. Both conserved end residues are part of each CDR3. Fields, in order: J gene, D gene, V gene, clone size, CDR3 protein, CDR3 DNA. The D gene is left open where the match is weak. Size values are once, few and many counts, or a class for expanded clones, and some rows have none.

j_gene: TRBJ1-2; d_gene: -; v_gene: TRBV6-6; abundance: -; CDR3aa: CASSYGGGNGYTF; CDR3nt: TGTGCCAGCAGTTACGGGGGGGGTAATGGCTACACCTTC
j_gene: TRBJ2-5; d_gene: TRBD2; v_gene: TRBV4-3; abundance: -; CDR3aa: CASSQHSGGAPETQYF; CDR3nt: TGCGCCAGCAGCCAACATAGCGGGGGGGCCCCAGAGACCCAGTACTTC
j_gene: TRBJ1-5; d_gene: TRBD1; v_gene: TRBV27; abundance: -; CDR3aa: CASSSTRDRAQHF; CDR3nt: TGTGCCAGCAGTTCCACCCGGGACAGGGCCCAGCATTTT
j_gene: TRBJ2-7; d_gene: -; v_gene: TRBV5-6; abundance: once; CDR3aa: CASSLLPQGSNEQYF; CDR3nt: TGTGCCAGCAGCTTGTTGCCGCAGGGCTCCAACGAGCAGTACTTC
j_gene: TRBJ1-1; d_gene: TRBD1; v_gene: TRBV6-4; abundance: -; CDR3aa: CASSEGAGGGTEAFF; CDR3nt: TGTGCCAGCAGTGAAGGGGCAGGGGGCGGGACTGAAGCTTTCTTT
j_gene: TRBJ1-2; d_gene: TRBD1; v_gene: TRBV4-1; abundance: -; CDR3aa: CASSQIRGRGYTF; CDR3nt: TGCGCCAGCAGCCAGATCAGGGGGCGAGGCTACACCTTC
j_gene: TRBJ2-1; d_gene: -; v_gene: TRBV5-1; abundance: -; CDR3aa: CASSLDAGEQFF; CDR3nt: TGCGCCAGCAGCTTGGATGCGGGTGAGCAGTTCTTC
j_gene: TRBJ1-1; d_gene: -; v_gene: TRBV5-4; abundance: -; CDR3aa: CASSSDWAGGTEAFF; CDR3nt: TGTGCCAGCAGCTCTGATTGGGCGGGTGGCACTGAAGCTTTCTTT
j_gene: TRBJ1-6; d_gene: TRBD1; v_gene: TRBV30; abundance: -; CDR3aa: CAWSVLGGQNNSPLHF; CDR3nt: TGTGCCTGGAGTGTATTAGGGGGACAGAATAATTCACCCCTCCACTTT
j_gene: TRBJ1-3; d_gene: -; v_gene: TRBV3-1/TRBV3-2; abundance: -; CDR3aa: CASSQYGGLSGNTIYF; CDR3nt: TGTGCCAGCAGCCAATATGGCGGCCTCTCTGGAAACACCATATATTTT
j_gene: TRBJ2-2; d_gene: -; v_gene: TRBV19; abundance: -; CDR3aa: CASSTYPNTGELFF; CDR3nt: TGTGCCAGTAGTACGTATCCGAACACCGGGGAGCTGTTTTTT